This TCR beta chain was documented in a study of Graves' ophthalmopathy and Graves' hyperthyroidism. Amplified TCR beta CDR3 regions were obtained using RNA transcripts as template. Scientists carried out first-round RT-PCR using HTBI primers and then a second-round multiplex PCR. MiXCR was run by TCRdb on the multiplex PCR reads, yielding one entry per CDR3 protein. The sample has approximately 640,000 distinct CDR3 sequences; about two fifths are singletons. The CDR3 contains 15 residues. The germline gives CDR1 SGHTA, CDR2 FQGNSA. The germline V and J ends were trimmed by 4 bases and 0 bases, with 10 bases remaining between them. This clonotype came up a few times.

The chain carries TRBV7-2 and TRBJ1-3; possibly TRBD1 for D (5 bases). This receptor was identified in an adult man with Graves' ophthalmopathy. Sequences were obtained from peripheral blood. In DNA form, the CDR3 reads TGTGCCAGCAGCTGGGACGGTTCCTCTGGAAACACCATATATTTT. Translating it yields CASSWDGSSGNTIYF.